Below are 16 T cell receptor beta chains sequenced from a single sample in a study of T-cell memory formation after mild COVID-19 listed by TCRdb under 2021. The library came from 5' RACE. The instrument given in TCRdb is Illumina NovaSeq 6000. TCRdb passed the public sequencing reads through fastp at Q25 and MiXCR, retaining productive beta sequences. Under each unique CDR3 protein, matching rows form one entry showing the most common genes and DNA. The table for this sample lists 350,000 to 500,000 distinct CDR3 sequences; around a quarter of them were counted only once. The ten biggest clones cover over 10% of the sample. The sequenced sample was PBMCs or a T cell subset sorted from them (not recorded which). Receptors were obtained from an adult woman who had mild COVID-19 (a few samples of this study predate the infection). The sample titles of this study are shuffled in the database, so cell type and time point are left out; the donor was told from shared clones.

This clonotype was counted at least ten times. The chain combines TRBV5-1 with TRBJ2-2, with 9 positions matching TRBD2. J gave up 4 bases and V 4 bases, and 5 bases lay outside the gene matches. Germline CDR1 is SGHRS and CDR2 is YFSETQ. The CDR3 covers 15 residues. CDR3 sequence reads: CASSRLAAGTGELFF. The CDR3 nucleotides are TGCGCCAGCAGCAGACTAGCGGCGGGCACCGGGGAGCTGTTTTTT.

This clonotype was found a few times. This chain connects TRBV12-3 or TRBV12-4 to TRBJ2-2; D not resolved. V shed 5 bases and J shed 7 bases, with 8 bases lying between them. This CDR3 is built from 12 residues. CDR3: CASSGIDGELFF. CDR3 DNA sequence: TGTGCCAGCAGTGGTATCGACGGGGAGCTGTTTTTT.

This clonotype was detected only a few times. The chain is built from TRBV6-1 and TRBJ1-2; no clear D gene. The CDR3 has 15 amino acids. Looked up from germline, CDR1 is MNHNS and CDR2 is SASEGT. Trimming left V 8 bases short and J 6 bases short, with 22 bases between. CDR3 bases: TGTGCCAGCCAACACCTTAAAGGGAAGGACGATGGCTACACCTTC. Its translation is CASQHLKGKDDGYTF.

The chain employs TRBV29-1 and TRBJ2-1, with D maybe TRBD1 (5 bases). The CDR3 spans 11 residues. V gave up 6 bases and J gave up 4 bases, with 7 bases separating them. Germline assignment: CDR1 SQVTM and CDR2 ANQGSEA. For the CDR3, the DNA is TGCAGCGTAAACAGGTACAATGAGCAGTTCTTC. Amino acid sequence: CSVNRYNEQFF.

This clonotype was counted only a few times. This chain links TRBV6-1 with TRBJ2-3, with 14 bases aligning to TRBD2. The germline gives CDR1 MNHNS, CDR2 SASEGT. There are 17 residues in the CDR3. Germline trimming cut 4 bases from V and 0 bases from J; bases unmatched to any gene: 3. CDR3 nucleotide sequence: TGTGCCAGCAGTGGCGGACTAGCGGGAGGAAGCACAGATACGCAGTATTTT. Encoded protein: CASSGGLAGGSTDTQYF.

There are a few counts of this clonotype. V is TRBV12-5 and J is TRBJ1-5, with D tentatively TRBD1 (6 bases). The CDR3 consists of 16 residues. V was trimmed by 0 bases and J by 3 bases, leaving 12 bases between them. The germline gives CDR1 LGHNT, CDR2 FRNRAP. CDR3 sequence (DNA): TGTGCTAGTGGTTTGGTACTACAGGGACCCAATCAGCCCCAGCATTTT. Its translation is CASGLVLQGPNQPQHF.

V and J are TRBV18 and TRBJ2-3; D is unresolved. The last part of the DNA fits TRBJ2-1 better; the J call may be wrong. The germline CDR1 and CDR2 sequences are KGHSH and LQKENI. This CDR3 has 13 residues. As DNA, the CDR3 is TGTGCCAGCTCAGCCTCCCGATGGGATGAGCAGTTCTTC. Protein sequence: CASSASRWDEQFF.

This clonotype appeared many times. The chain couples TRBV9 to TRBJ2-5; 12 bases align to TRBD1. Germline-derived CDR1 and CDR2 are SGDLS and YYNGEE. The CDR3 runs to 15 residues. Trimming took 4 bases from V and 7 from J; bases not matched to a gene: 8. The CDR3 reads CASSQGQGARGTQYF. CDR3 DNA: TGTGCCAGCAGCCAGGGACAGGGGGCGCGCGGGACCCAGTACTTC.

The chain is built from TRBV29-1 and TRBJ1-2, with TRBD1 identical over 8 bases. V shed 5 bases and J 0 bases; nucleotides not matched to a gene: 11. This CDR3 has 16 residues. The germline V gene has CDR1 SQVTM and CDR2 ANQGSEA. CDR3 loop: CSVLKIQTGANYGYTF. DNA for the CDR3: TGCAGCGTTTTGAAGATCCAGACAGGGGCTAACTATGGCTACACCTTC.

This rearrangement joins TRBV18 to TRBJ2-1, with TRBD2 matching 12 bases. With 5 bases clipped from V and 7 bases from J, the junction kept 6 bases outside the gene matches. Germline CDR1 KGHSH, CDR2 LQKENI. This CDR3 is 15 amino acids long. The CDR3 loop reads CASSVTSGSSNEQFF. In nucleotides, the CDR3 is TGTGCCAGCTCAGTGACTAGCGGGAGCTCTAATGAGCAGTTCTTC.

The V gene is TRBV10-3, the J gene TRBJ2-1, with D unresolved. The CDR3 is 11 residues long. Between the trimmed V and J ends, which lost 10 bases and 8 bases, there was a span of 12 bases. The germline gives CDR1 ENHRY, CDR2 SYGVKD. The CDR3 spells CATASSHEQFF. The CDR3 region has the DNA TGTGCCACCGCCTCCTCCCATGAGCAGTTCTTC.

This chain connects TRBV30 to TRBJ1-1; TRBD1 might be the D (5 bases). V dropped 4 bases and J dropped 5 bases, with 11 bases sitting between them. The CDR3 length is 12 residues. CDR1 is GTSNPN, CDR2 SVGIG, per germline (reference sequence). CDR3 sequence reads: CAWKRGETEAFF. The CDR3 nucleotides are TGTGCCTGGAAAAGGGGAGAGACTGAAGCTTTCTTT.

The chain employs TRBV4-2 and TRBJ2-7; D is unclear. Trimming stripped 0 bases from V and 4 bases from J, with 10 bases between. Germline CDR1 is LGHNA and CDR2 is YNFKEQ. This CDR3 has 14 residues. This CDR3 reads CASSQEMAFYEQYF. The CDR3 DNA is TGTGCCAGCAGCCAAGAGATGGCCTTTTACGAGCAGTACTTC.

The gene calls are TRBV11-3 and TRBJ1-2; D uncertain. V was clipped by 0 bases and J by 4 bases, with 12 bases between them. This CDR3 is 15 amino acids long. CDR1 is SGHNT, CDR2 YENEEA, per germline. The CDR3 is CASSLDPGSPYGYTF. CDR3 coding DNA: TGTGCCAGCAGCTTAGATCCGGGGAGTCCCTATGGCTACACCTTC.

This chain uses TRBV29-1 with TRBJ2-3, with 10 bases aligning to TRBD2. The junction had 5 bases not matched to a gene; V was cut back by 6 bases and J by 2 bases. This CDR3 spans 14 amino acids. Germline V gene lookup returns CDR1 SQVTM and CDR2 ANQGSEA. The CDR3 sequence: CSVRTSGYTDTQYF. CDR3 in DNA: TGCAGCGTCAGGACTAGCGGATACACAGATACGCAGTATTTT.

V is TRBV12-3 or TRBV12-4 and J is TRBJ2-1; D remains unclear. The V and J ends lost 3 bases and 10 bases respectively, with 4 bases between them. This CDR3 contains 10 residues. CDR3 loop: CASSLTEQFF. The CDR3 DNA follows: TGTGCCAGCAGTTTGACCGAGCAGTTCTTC.